This TCR beta chain was profiled in a study of OX40 agonist ivuxolimab in advanced cancers. As for the study in general: Administration of intravenous ivuxolimab to patients occurred every 2 weeks at 0.01 to 10 mg/kg.

Method: immunoSEQ multiplex PCR; TCRdb's copy keeps in-frame clones and lacks some. The sample consists of some 50,000 clones, 70% to 90% of them appearing once. The V gene lost 6 bases and the J gene lost 3 bases, with 8 bases spanning the gap. CDR1 and CDR2 from the germline V gene are SQVTM and ANQGSEA. This CDR3 is built from 12 residues. This TCR was sampled from an adult with an advanced solid tumor such as melanoma, head and neck, liver or kidney cancer. The specimen was CD4+ or CD8+ T cells sorted from blood, collected in a trial of the OX40 agonist ivuxolimab. The chain uses TRBV29-1 and TRBJ2-2; no clear D. In nucleotides, the CDR3 is TGCAGCGTCTCGGCGGACACCGGGGAGCTGTTTTTT. It translates to CSVSADTGELFF.